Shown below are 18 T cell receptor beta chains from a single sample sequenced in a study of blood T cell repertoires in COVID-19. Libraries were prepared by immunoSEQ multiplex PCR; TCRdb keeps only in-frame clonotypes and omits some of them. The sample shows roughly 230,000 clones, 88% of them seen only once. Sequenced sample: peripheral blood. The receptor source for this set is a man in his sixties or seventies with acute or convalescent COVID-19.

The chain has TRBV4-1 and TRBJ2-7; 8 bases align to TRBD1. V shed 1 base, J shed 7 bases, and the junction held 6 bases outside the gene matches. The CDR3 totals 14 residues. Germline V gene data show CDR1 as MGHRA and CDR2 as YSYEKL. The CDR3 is CASSQAGQALEQYF. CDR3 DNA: TGCGCCAGCAGCCAAGCGGGACAGGCACTGGAGCAGTACTTC.

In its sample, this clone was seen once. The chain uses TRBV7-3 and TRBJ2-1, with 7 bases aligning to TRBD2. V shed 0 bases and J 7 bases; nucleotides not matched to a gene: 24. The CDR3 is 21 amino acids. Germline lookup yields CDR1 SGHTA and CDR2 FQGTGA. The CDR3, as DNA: TGTGCCAGCAGCTTAACTGGGATGCGGGAGTCCCTTTTAATTAATGTTAATGAGCAGTTCTTC. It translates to CASSLTGMRESLLINVNEQFF.

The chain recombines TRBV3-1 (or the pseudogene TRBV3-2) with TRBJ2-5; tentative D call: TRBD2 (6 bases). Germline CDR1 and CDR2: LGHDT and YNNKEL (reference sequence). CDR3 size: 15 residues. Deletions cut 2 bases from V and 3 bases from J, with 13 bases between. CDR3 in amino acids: CASSQMQAGKETQYF. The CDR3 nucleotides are TGTGCCAGCAGCCAAATGCAGGCGGGAAAAGAGACCCAGTACTTC.

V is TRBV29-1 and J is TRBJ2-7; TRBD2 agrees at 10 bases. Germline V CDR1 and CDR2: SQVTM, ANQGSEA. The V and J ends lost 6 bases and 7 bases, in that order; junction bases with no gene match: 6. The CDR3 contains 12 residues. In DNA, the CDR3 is TGCAGCGTAAGCGGGAGGGCTGGAGAGCAGTACTTC. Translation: CSVSGRAGEQYF.

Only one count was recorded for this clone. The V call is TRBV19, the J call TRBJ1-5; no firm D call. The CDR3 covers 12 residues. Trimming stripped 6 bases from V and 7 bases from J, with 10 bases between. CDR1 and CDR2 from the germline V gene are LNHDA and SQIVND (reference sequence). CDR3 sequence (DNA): TGTGCCAGTAGGATGGAGTGGCAGCCCCAGCATTTT. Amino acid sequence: CASRMEWQPQHF.

CDR3 DNA sequence: TGTGCCAGCAGTGCAAACTCCGGGACAGGGGGCTATGGCTACACCTTC. It specifies CASSANSGTGGYGYTF. V and J are TRBV6-6 and TRBJ1-2; 11 bases align to TRBD1. CDR3 length: 16 amino acids. Germline trimming cut 5 bases from V and 4 bases from J; bases unmatched to any gene: 9. Germline CDR1 reads MNHNY; CDR2 reads SVGAGI (reference sequence).

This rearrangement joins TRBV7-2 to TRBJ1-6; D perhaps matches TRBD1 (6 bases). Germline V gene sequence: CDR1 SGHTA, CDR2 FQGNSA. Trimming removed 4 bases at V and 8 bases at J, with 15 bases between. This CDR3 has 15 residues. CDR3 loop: CASSSRGGRDSPLHF. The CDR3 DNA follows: TGTGCCAGCAGCTCCCGAGGGGGTAGGGATTCACCCCTCCACTTT. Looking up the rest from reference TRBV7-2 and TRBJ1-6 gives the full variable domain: GAGVSQSPSNKVTEKGKDVELRCDPISGHTALYWYRQSLGQGLEFLIYFQGNSAPDKSGLPSDRFSAERTGGSVSTLTIQRTQQEDSAVYLCASSSRGGRDSPLHFGNGTRLTVT.

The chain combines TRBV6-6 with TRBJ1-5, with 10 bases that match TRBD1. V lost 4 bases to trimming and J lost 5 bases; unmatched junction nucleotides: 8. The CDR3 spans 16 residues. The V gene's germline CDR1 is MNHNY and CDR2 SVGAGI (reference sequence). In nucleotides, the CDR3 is TGTGCCAGCAGTTCCCCCGGACAGGGGGAGGATCAGCCCCAGCATTTT. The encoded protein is CASSSPGQGEDQPQHF.

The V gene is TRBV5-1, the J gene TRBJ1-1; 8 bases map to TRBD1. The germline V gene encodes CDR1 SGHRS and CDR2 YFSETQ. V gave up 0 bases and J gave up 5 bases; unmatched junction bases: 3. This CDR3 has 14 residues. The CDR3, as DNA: TGCGCCAGCAGCTTGGCTCAGGGGGCGACTGAAGCTTTCTTT. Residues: CASSLAQGATEAFF.

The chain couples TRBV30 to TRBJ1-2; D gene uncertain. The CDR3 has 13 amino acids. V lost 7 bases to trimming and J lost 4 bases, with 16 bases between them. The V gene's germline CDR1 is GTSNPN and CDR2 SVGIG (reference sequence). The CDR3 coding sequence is TGTGCCTCTGCCCGGTCGTCACTCTATGGCTACACCTTC. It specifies CASARSSLYGYTF.

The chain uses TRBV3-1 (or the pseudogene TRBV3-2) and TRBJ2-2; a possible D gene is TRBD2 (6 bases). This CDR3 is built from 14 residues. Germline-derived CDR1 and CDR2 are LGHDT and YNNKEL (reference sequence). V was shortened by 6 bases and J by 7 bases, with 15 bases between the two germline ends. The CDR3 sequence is CASSSGLNLGELFF. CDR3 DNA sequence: TGTGCCAGCAGTTCGGGACTCAACCTCGGGGAGCTGTTTTTT.

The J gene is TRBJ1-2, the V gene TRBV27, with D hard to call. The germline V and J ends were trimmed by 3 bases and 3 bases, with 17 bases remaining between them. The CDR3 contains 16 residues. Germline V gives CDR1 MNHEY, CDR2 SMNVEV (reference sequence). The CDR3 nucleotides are TGTGCCAGCAGTTTCTCGGGGAGCTCTTCAGACTATGGCTACACCTTC. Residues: CASSFSGSSSDYGYTF.

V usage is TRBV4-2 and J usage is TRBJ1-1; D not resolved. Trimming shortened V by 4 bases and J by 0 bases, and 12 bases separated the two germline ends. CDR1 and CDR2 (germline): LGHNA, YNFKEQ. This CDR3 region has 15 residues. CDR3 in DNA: TGTGCCAGCAGCCTGAGGGATTCGATGAACACTGAAGCTTTCTTT. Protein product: CASSLRDSMNTEAFF.

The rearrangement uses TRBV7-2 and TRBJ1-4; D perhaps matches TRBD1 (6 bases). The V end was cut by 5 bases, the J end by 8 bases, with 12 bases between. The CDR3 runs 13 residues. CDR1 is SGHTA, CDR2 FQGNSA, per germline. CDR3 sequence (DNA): TGTGCCAGCAGCGTTGGACAGCCCGAAAAACTGTTTTTT. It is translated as CASSVGQPEKLFF.

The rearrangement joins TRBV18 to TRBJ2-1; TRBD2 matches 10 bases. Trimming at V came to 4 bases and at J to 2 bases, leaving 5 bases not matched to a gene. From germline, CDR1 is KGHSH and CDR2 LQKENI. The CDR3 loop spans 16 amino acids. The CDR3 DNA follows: TGTGCCAGCTCACTTCAAGCGGGAGGGGCCTACAATGAGCAGTTCTTC. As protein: CASSLQAGGAYNEQFF.

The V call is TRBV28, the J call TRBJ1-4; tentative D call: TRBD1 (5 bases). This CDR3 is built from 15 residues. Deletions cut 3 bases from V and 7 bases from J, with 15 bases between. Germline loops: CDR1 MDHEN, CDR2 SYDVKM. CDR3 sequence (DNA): TGTGCCAGCAGTTTCGTCCTGGGGGGTGGTGAAAAACTGTTTTTT. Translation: CASSFVLGGGEKLFF. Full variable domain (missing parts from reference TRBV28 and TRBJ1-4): DVKVTQSSRYLVKRTGEKVFLECVQDMDHENMFWYRQDPGLGLRLIYFSYDVKMKEKGDIPEGYSVSREKKERFSLILESASTNQTSMYLCASSFVLGGGEKLFFGSGTQLSVL.

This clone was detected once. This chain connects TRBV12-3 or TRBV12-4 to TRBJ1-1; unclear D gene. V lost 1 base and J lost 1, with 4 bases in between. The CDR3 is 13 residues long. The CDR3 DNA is TGTGCCAGCAGTTTAGGGGCGAACACTGAAGCTTTCTTT. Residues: CASSLGANTEAFF.

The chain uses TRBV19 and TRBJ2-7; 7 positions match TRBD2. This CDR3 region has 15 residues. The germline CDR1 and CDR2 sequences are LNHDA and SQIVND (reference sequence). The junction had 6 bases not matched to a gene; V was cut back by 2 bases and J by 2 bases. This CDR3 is CASSISASGAYEQYF. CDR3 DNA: TGTGCCAGTAGTATAAGTGCTAGCGGAGCCTACGAGCAGTACTTC.